This T cell receptor beta chain was profiled in a study of T cell changes during pregnancy in multiple sclerosis. Clones were read by immunoSEQ multiplex PCR, and TCRdb kept only the in-frame ones, dropping some. The table has 100,000 or so clones, over 85% seen once. The CDR3 consists of 15 residues. Looked up from germline, CDR1 is SGHNT and CDR2 is YYREEE (reference sequence). Deletions cut 7 bases from V and 6 bases from J, with 21 bases between. The source of this sequence is a female donor with multiple sclerosis, enrolled in a pregnancy study. This chain joins TRBV5-4 and TRBJ2-3; perhaps TRBD2 as D (7 bases). The sequencing used peripheral blood, collected in the second trimester of pregnancy. The CDR3 sequence: CASEGGGPGMDTQYF. CDR3 in DNA: TGTGCCAGCGAAGGGGGGGGGCCCGGAATGGATACGCAGTATTTT.